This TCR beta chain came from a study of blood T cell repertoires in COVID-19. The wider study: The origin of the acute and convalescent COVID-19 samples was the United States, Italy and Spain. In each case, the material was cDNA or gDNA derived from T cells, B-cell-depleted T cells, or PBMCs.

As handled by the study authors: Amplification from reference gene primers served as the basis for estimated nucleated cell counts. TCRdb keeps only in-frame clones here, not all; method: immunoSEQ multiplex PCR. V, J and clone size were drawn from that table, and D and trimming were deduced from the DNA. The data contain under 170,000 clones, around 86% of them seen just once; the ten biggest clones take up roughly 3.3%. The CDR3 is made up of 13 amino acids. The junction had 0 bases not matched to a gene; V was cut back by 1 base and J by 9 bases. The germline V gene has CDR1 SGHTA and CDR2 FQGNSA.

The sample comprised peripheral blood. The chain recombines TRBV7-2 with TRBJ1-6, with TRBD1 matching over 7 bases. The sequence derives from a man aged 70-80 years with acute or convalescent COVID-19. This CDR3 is CASSLDRGSPLHF. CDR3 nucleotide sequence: TGTGCCAGCAGCTTAGACAGGGGTTCACCCCTCCACTTT.